This TCR beta chain was captured by sequencing in a study of monozygotic twins with cystic fibrosis. Generated by immunoSEQ multiplex PCR, the TCRdb table keeps only in-frame clones and is missing some. The sample includes about 32,000 clones, roughly 90% of them seen just once. This clone was seen a handful of times. With 6 bases removed from V and 4 bases from J, the gap between germline ends came to 14 bases. CDR3 size: 14 residues. CDR1 is SNHLY, CDR2 FYNNEI, per germline. The chain links TRBV2 to TRBJ2-3; D gene unclear. Sequencing was done on a sample of blood. This sequence originates from a girl aged 2-10 years with cystic fibrosis. CDR3 amino acids: CASSPMGGADTQYF. The CDR3 nucleotides are TGTGCCAGCAGCCCCATGGGTGGGGCAGATACGCAGTATTTT.